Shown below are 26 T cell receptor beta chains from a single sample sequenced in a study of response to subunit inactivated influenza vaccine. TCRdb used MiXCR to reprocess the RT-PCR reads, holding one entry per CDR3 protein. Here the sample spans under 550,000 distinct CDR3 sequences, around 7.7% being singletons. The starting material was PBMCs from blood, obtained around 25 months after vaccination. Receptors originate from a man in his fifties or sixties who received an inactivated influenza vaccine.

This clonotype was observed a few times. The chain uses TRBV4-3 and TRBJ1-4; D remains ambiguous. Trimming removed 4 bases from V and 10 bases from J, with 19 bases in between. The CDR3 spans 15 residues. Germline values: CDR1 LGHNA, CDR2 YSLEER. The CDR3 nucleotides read TGCGCCAGCAGCCCCCGGACGGAAACTTGGGGAAAACTGTTTTTT. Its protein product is CASSPRTETWGKLFF.

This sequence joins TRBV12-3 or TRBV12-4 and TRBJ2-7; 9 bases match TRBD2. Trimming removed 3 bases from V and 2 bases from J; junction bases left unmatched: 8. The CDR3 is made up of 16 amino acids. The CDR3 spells CASSFSATSGTYEQYF. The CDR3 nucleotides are TGTGCCAGCAGTTTTTCGGCGACTAGCGGTACCTACGAGCAGTACTTC.

As DNA, the CDR3 is TGCAGTGCTAGAGTCTTTCCCGCGAACACCGGGGAGCTGTTTTTT. Translation: CSARVFPANTGELFF. The genes are TRBV20-1 and TRBJ2-2; the D is unclear. With 1 base removed from V and 0 bases from J, the gap between germline ends came to 9 bases. This CDR3 region has 15 residues. Germline assignment: CDR1 DFQATT and CDR2 SNEGSKA (reference sequence).

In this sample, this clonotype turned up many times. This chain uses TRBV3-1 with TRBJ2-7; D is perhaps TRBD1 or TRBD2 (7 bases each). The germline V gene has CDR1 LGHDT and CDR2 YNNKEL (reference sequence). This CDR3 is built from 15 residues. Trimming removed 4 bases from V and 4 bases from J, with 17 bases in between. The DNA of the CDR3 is TGTGCCAGCAGCCCAGGGGGGGCTCTATCGTACGAGCAGTACTTC. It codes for CASSPGGALSYEQYF.

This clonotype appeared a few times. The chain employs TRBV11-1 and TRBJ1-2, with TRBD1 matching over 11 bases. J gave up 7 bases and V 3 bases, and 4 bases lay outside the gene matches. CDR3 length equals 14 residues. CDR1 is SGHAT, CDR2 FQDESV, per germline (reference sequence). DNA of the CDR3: TGTGCCAGCAGCTTCGGGACAGGGGGAGGTGGCTACACCTTC. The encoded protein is CASSFGTGGGGYTF.

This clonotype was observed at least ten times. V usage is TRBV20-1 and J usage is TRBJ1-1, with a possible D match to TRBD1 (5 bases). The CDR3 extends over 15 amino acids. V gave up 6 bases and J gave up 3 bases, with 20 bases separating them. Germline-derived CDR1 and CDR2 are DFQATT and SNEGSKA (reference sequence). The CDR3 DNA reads TGCAGTGCCCCAACTGGGGGACGGAGGGACACTGAAGCTTTCTTT. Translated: CSAPTGGRRDTEAFF.

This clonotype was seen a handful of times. CDR3 amino acids: CASSPTQRRSSYNEQFF. The CDR3 nucleotides are TGTGCCAGCAGCCCCACTCAACGACGCAGCTCCTACAATGAGCAGTTCTTC. The chain recombines TRBV4-2 with TRBJ2-1; no firm D call. This CDR3 comprises 17 residues. CDR1 and CDR2 from the germline V gene are LGHNA and YNFKEQ. V lost 4 bases and J lost 0, with 16 bases in between.

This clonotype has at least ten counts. The DNA of the CDR3 is TGTGCCAGCAGTTTAGCGGGACGTTACTACGAGCAGTACTTC. Translated, it gives CASSLAGRYYEQYF. The chain combines TRBV12-3 or TRBV12-4 with TRBJ2-7; D may correspond to TRBD1 or TRBD2 (5 bases each). V gave up 0 bases and J gave up 3 bases, with 9 bases separating them. This CDR3 is built from 14 residues.

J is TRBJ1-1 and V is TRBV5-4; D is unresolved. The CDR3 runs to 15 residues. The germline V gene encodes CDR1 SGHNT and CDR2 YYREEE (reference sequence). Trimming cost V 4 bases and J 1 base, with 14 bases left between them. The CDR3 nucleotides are TGTGCCAGCAGCGCTAGGACGGATGCGAACACTGAAGCTTTCTTT. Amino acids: CASSARTDANTEAFF. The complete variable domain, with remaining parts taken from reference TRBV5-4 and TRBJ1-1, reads ETGVTQSPTHLIKTRGQQVTLRCSSQSGHNTVSWYQQALGQGPQFIFQYYREEENGRGNFPPRFSGLQFPNYSSELNVNALELDDSALYLCASSARTDANTEAFFGQGTRLTVV.

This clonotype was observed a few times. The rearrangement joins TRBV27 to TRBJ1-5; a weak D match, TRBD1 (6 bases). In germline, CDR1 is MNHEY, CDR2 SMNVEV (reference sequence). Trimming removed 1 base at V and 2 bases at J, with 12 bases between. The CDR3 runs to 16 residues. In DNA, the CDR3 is TGTGCCAGCAGTTTATGGGGGGGGCCGGGCAATCAGCCCCAGCATTTT. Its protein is CASSLWGGPGNQPQHF.

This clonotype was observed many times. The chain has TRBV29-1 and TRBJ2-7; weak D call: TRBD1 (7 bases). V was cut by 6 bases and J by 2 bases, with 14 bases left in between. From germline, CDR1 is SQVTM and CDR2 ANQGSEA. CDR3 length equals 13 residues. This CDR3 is CSVVGQRAYEQYF. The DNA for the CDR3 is TGCAGCGTAGTGGGACAGCGGGCCTACGAGCAGTACTTC.

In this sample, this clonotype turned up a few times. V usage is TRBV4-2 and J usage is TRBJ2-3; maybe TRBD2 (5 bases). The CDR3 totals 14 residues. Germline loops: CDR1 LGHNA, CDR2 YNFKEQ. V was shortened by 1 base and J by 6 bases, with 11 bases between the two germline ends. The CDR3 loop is CASSQASPRDTQYF. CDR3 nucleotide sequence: TGTGCCAGCAGCCAAGCTAGCCCGCGGGATACGCAGTATTTT.

The CDR3 sequence: CSASPVSKTYEQYF. The CDR3 DNA reads as TGCAGTGCTAGTCCCGTGAGTAAAACTTACGAGCAGTACTTC. This chain joins TRBV20-1 and TRBJ2-7; D not certain. This CDR3 comprises 14 residues. Trimming left V 3 bases short and J 4 bases short, with 16 bases between. Germline V CDR1 and CDR2: DFQATT, SNEGSKA (reference sequence).

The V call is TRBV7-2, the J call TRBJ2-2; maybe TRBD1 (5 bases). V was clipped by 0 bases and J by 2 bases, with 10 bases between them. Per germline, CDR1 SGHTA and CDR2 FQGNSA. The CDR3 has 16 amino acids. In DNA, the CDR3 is TGTGCCAGCAGCTTAGCTGGCAGGGCAAACACCGGGGAGCTGTTTTTT. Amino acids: CASSLAGRANTGELFF. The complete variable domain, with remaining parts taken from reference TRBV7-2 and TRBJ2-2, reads GAGVSQSPSNKVTEKGKDVELRCDPISGHTALYWYRQSLGQGLEFLIYFQGNSAPDKSGLPSDRFSAERTGGSVSTLTIQRTQQEDSAVYLCASSLAGRANTGELFFGEGSRLTVL.

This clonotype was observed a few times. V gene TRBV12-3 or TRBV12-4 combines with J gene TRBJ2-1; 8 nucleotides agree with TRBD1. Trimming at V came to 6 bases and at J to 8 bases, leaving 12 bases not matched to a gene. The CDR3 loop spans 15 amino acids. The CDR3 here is CASSPPRDRRDEQFF. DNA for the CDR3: TGTGCCAGCAGCCCTCCCCGGGACAGGAGGGATGAGCAGTTCTTC.

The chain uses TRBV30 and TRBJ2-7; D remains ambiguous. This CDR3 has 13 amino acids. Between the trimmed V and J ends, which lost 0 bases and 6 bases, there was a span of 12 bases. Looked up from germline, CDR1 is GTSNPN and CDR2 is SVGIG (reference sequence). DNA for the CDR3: TGTGCCTGGAGTGTTATCCCCTCGCTCGAGCAGTACTTC. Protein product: CAWSVIPSLEQYF.

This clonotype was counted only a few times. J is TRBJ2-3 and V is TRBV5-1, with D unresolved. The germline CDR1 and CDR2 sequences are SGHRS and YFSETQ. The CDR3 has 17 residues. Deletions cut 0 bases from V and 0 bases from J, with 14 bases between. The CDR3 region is CASSLDSRTSSTDTQYF. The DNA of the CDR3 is TGCGCCAGCAGCTTGGACAGTAGGACCTCTAGCACAGATACGCAGTATTTT.

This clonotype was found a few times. The CDR3 DNA reads as TGCGCCAGCAGCCCCACGGTCGGGGCGGTGGGCTACGAGCAGTACTTC. As protein: CASSPTVGAVGYEQYF. The V and J genes are TRBV5-1 and TRBJ2-7; TRBD1 or TRBD2 may be the D gene (5 bases each). Germline CDR1 reads SGHRS; CDR2 reads YFSETQ. The CDR3 is 16 amino acids. Trimming cost V 4 bases and J 3 bases, with 20 bases left between them.

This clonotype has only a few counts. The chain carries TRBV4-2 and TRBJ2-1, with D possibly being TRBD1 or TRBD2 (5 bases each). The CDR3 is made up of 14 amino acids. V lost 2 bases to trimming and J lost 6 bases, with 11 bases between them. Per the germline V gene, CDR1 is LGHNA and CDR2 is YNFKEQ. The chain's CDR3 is CASSQYWDPNEQFF. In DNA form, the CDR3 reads TGTGCCAGCAGCCAATACTGGGACCCCAATGAGCAGTTCTTC.

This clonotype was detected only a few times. CDR3 sequence reads: CASSDWGQGYNEQFF. In DNA, the CDR3 is TGTGCCAGCAGTGACTGGGGACAGGGATACAATGAGCAGTTCTTC. This sequence joins TRBV6-1 and TRBJ2-1; 9 nucleotides match TRBD1. The CDR3 consists of 15 residues. The V gene end was trimmed by 3 bases and the J gene end by 4 bases; junction bases not matched to a gene: 4. Germline values: CDR1 MNHNS, CDR2 SASEGT.

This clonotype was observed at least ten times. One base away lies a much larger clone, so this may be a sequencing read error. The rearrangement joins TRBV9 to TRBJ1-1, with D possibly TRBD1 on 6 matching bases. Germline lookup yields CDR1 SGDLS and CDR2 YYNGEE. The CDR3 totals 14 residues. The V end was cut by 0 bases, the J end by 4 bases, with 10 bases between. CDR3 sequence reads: CASSVAQGTTEAFF. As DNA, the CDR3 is TGTGCCAGCAGCGTAGCTCAGGGGACCACTGAAGCTTTCTTT.

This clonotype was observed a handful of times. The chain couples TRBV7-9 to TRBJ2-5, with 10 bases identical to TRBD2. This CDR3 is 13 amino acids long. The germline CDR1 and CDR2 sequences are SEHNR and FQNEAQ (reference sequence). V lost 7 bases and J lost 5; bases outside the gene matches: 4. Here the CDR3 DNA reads TGTGCCAGCAAGCGGGGGGGCGGCGAGACCCAGTACTTC. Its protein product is CASKRGGGETQYF. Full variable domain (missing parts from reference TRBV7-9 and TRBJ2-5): DTGVSQNPRHKITKRGQNVTFRCDPISEHNRLYWYRQTLGQGPEFLTYFQNEAQLEKSRLLSDRFSAERPKGSFSTLEIQRTEQGDSAMYLCASKRGGGETQYFGPGTRLLVL.

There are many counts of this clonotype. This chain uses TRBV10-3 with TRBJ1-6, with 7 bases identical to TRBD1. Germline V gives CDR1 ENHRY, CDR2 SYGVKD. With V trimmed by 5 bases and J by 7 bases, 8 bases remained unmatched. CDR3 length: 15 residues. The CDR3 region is CAISREGQKNSPLHF. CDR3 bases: TGTGCCATCAGTCGAGAGGGACAGAAGAATTCACCCCTCCACTTT.

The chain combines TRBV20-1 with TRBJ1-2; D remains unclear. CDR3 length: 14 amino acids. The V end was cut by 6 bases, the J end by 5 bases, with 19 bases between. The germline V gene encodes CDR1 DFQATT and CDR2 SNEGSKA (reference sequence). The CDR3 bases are TGCAGTGCCCCACGCGCTGACAAGGGTTATGGCTACACCTTC. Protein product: CSAPRADKGYGYTF.

CDR3 coding DNA: TGTGCCAGCAGCTTAGCGTGGGGCGAGGCCGGGACCCAGTACTTC. The encoded protein is CASSLAWGEAGTQYF. The chain joins TRBV7-6 to TRBJ2-5, with D possibly TRBD1 on 5 matching bases. Germline assignment: CDR1 SGHVS and CDR2 FNYEAQ. The V gene lost 0 bases and the J gene lost 7 bases, with 15 bases spanning the gap. CDR3 length: 15 amino acids.

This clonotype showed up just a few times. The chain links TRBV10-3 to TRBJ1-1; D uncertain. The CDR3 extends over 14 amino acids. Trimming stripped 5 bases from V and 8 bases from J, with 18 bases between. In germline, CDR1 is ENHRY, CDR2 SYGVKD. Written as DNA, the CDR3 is TGTGCCATCAGTCCCCGAGGAGAGGTTACCGAAGCTTTCTTT. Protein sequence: CAISPRGEVTEAFF.